This is a list of T cell receptor beta chains from one sample in a study of T cell repertoires in cytomegalovirus infection. One entry per CDR3 protein results from TCRdb running MiXCR on the reads. The data show fewer than 200,000 distinct CDR3 sequences, under 25% seen once. Input material: PBMCs. The receptors stem from a human donor in good health (CMV status not recorded). Some clones in this sample may be carry-over from other donors' samples. Both conserved end residues are trimmed from each CDR3. The D gene is left open where the match is weak.

V gene,D gene,CDR3 protein
TRBV20-1,TRBD1,SASKTGTNTDTQY
TRBV20-1,.,SAVLQSGNTIY
TRBV9,.,ASSGVGSGYEQF
TRBV6-4,.,ASSPHGTDYTGELF
TRBV19,.,ASSPNRAPPTAF
TRBV3-1,.,ASSGTTATEAF
TRBV12-3/TRBV12-4,TRBD2,ASSVRLAGGYTGELF
TRBV29-1,.,SVSTGMSNQPQH
TRBV7-4,.,ASSQRSSCEQY
TRBV6-5,.,ASSYGSGSGVNEQF
TRBV29-1,.,SVVEDGYT
TRBV15,TRBD1,ATSIDRVPNYGYT
TRBV5-6,.,ASSLRPGSPLH
TRBV9,.,ASSVVPSSYNEQF
TRBV7-8,.,ASSPLKGDTQY
TRBV7-9,TRBD1,ASSDARDSSPLNTEAF
TRBV5-1,.,ASSVVGARETQY
TRBV6-2/TRBV6-3,TRBD1,ASSDGTANTEAF
TRBV12-3/TRBV12-4,TRBD1,ASRDRTGTGGNTIY
TRBV11-3,.,ASREGYRVGTEAF
TRBV7-3,TRBD2,ASSAPSSGSLY
TRBV6-5,.,ASSYQDRNGYT
TRBV7-8,.,ASSSFGLVTEAF
TRBV5-1,.,ASSWTGQDVRMNTEAF
TRBV7-7,TRBD2,ASSLRLAGVPSSYNEQF
TRBV7-2,TRBD2,ASSSSGSRRYEQY
TRBV28,TRBD1,ASTPSTGQGPYEQY
TRBV18,.,ASSRRTDSYEQY
TRBV6-2/TRBV6-3,TRBD2,ASRPGLAGDRTQY
TRBV29-1,.,SVEGDTPYEQY
TRBV19,TRBD2,ASSTWTSGEGTDTQY
TRBV28,.,ASSSRIYSNQPQH
TRBV10-2,.,ASGRDDYGYT
TRBV6-5,.,ASSSPGGDQPQH
TRBV28,.,ASSPGWDNSYEQY
TRBV20-1,.,SARQAPTEQF
TRBV12-3/TRBV12-4,.,ASSMGTATYEQY
TRBV7-3,TRBD2,ASSPAGATDTQY
TRBV6-6,.,ASRETVYSNQPQH
TRBV11-2,TRBD2,ASSLVGLAIYNEQF
TRBV27,.,ASKTGGNVNQPQH
TRBV11-3,.,ASSPRGGSGELF
TRBV19,TRBD1,ASSISGQGATYEQY
TRBV5-1,TRBD2,ASSLALAGGPDTQY
TRBV5-1,.,ASSLDGGQETQY
TRBV19,.,ASSIGGDTQY
TRBV12-3/TRBV12-4,.,ASSPTEFSGNQPQH
TRBV6-6,TRBD2,ASRLAGNYEQY
TRBV11-3,.,ASSLGRGRGFGYEQY
TRBV9,.,ASSPSLASEQY
TRBV19,.,ASSIDRTPNSYNEQF
TRBV27,.,ASSLRVESSYNSPLH
TRBV12-3/TRBV12-4,TRBD1,ASSTGQPKGTIY
TRBV7-6,TRBD2,ASSRTSGGTGELF